A single sample is the source of the 24 T cell receptor beta chains below, sequenced in a study of T cells after yellow fever vaccination. One entry per CDR3 protein results from TCRdb running MiXCR on the 5' RACE reads. The repertoire holds 200,000 to 250,000 distinct CDR3 sequences, with about 3% as singletons. The specimen comprised CD4+ T cells sorted from PBMCs, sampled 10 days after the yellow fever booster vaccination. The origin of the receptors is a man aged 18 to 35 who received the YFV17D yellow fever vaccine.

This clonotype was recorded at least ten times. The chain combines TRBV6-5 with TRBJ1-5; a possible D gene is TRBD1 (6 bases). This CDR3 is built from 14 residues. Germline-derived CDR1 and CDR2 are MNHEY and SVGAGI. The V end was cut by 5 bases, the J end by 9 bases, with 17 bases between. The CDR3 is CASSRTVGLRPQHF. CDR3 DNA: TGTGCCAGCAGTCGGACAGTTGGCCTCCGGCCCCAGCATTTT.

This clonotype occurred many times. In DNA form, the CDR3 reads TGTGCCATCAGTGAGCGGGGCCCCCAAGAGACCCAGTACTTC. This translates into CAISERGPQETQYF. The chain is built from TRBV10-3 and TRBJ2-5; the D gene could be TRBD1 or TRBD2 (5 bases each). Germline V gene lookup returns CDR1 ENHRY and CDR2 SYGVKD. The CDR3 has 14 residues. The V end lost 2 bases, the J end lost 1 base, and 8 bases lay between the germline ends.

Only a few counts were recorded for this clonotype. The chain links TRBV6-2 or TRBV6-3 to TRBJ2-5; possibly TRBD1 or TRBD2 for D (6 bases each). Trimming stripped 3 bases from V and 5 bases from J, with 16 bases between. Germline V gene data show CDR1 as MNHEY and CDR2 as SVGEGT. CDR3 length: 15 amino acids. CDR3 region: CASSYAGGLGETQYF. The CDR3 DNA is TGTGCCAGCAGTTATGCCGGGGGCCTTGGGGAGACCCAGTACTTC.

This clonotype was counted ten times or more. The chain links TRBV10-3 to TRBJ2-1; 9 positions agree with TRBD2. Unmatched junction bases numbered 9, after V lost 1 base and J lost 8 bases. This CDR3 contains 16 residues. Germline-derived CDR1 and CDR2 are ENHRY and SYGVKD. The CDR3 is CAISEWTGGGAHEQFF. The CDR3 DNA sequence: TGTGCCATCAGTGAGTGGACTGGCGGGGGGGCCCATGAGCAGTTCTTC.

This clonotype occurred a few times. The chain combines TRBV29-1 with TRBJ1-1; D is unclear. Germline V CDR1 and CDR2: SQVTM, ANQGSEA. The CDR3 is 13 amino acids. The germline V and J ends were trimmed by 7 bases and 1 base, with 13 bases remaining between them. The CDR3 DNA is TGCAGCGCCGGTAGGAATGAGAACACTGAAGCTTTCTTT. Translating it yields CSAGRNENTEAFF.

This clonotype showed up many times. This sequence joins TRBV5-1 and TRBJ2-2; possible D gene TRBD1, 6 bases. V shed 0 bases and J shed 3 bases, with 9 bases lying between them. The germline V gene has CDR1 SGHRS and CDR2 YFSETQ. This CDR3 is built from 15 residues. Here the CDR3 DNA reads TGCGCCAGCAGCTTGGACAGGGTCGACACCGGGGAGCTGTTTTTT. Residues: CASSLDRVDTGELFF.

This clonotype was seen ten or more times. The rearrangement links TRBV2 to TRBJ1-5; 9 bases are a match to TRBD1. The CDR3 is 14 residues long. Germline V gene sequence: CDR1 SNHLY, CDR2 FYNNEI. The ends lost 2 bases at V and 7 bases at J; junction bases unmatched: 3. The CDR3 loop is CASSETGGRQPQHF. The CDR3, as DNA: TGTGCCAGCAGTGAAACAGGGGGCAGGCAGCCCCAGCATTTT. Drawing the rest from reference TRBV2 and TRBJ1-5, the complete variable domain is EPEVTQTPSHQVTQMGQEVILRCVPISNHLYFYWYRQILGQKVEFLVSFYNNEISEKSEIFDDQFSVERPDGSNFTLKIRSTKLEDSAMYFCASSETGGRQPQHFGDGTRLSIL.

This chain connects TRBV5-4 to TRBJ1-1; 10 bases are a match to TRBD1. The CDR3 totals 14 residues. Trimming cost V 3 bases and J 4 bases; bases outside gene matches: 3. The germline V gene encodes CDR1 SGHNT and CDR2 YYREEE (reference sequence). In DNA, the CDR3 is TGTGCCAGCAGCTCGGGACAGGGGAGCACTGAAGCTTTCTTT. The encoded protein is CASSSGQGSTEAFF.

This clonotype has ten or more counts. The genes are TRBV9 and TRBJ2-3, with TRBD2 as a possible D gene (6 bases). Trimming cost V 0 bases and J 2 bases, with 10 bases left between them. The CDR3 is 15 amino acids. The germline V gene encodes CDR1 SGDLS and CDR2 YYNGEE. CDR3 residues: CASSVEAGPTDTQYF. The CDR3 coding sequence is TGTGCCAGCAGCGTAGAGGCGGGGCCCACAGATACGCAGTATTTT. Drawing the rest from reference TRBV9 and TRBJ2-3, the complete variable domain is DSGVTQTPKHLITATGQRVTLRCSPRSGDLSVYWYQQSLDQGLQFLIQYYNGEERAKGNILERFSAQQFPDLHSELNLSSLELGDSALYFCASSVEAGPTDTQYFGPGTRLTVL.

The chain combines TRBV4-3 with TRBJ2-7; 9 bases fit TRBD1. V shed 2 bases, J shed 6 bases, and the junction held 8 bases outside the gene matches. This CDR3 region has 15 residues. Germline CDR1 and CDR2: LGHNA and YSLEER. The CDR3 here is CASSQSPGQGSEQYF. In DNA, the CDR3 is TGCGCCAGCAGCCAAAGTCCGGGACAGGGAAGCGAGCAGTACTTC.

This clonotype was recorded at least ten times. The chain links TRBV18 to TRBJ2-4; D is perhaps TRBD1 (6 bases). V was clipped by 4 bases and J by 4 bases, with 14 bases between them. The CDR3 is 15 amino acids. Germline CDR1 reads KGHSH; CDR2 reads LQKENI. CDR3: CASSQSRDIKNIQYF. The CDR3 bases are TGTGCCAGCTCACAGAGCCGGGACATAAAAAACATTCAGTACTTC.

J is TRBJ2-5 and V is TRBV19, with D possibly being TRBD2 (6 bases). V was clipped by 3 bases and J by 5 bases, with 13 bases between them. The germline V gene has CDR1 LNHDA and CDR2 SQIVND (reference sequence). The CDR3 sequence is 14 residues long. The DNA for the CDR3 is TGTGCCAGTAGTATCTCGGGGGAGCGGGAGACCCAGTACTTC. It is translated as CASSISGERETQYF.

This clonotype turned up a few times. The chain links TRBV6-5 to TRBJ2-4, with 7 bases matching TRBD1. V gave up 6 bases and J gave up 9 bases; unmatched junction bases: 14. The CDR3 covers 15 residues. Germline CDR1 MNHEY, CDR2 SVGAGI. The CDR3 nucleotides are TGTGCCAGCAGATCGGACAGGCCTCGCAAGGGCATTCAGTACTTC. Translating gives CASRSDRPRKGIQYF.

This clonotype was observed many times. This chain connects TRBV5-1 to TRBJ2-2, with 9 positions matching TRBD2. There are 15 residues in the CDR3. Per germline, CDR1 SGHRS and CDR2 YFSETQ. Trimming removed 4 bases from V and 3 bases from J; junction bases left unmatched: 4. The CDR3 region has the DNA TGCGCCAGCAGCCTGGGACTAGCCTACACCGGGGAGCTGTTTTTT. It translates to CASSLGLAYTGELFF.

This clonotype was found many times. The chain recombines TRBV6-6 with TRBJ2-1; D unclear. Germline values: CDR1 MNHNY, CDR2 SVGAGI (reference sequence). The CDR3 has 12 residues. Trimming cost V 4 bases and J 7 bases, with 8 bases left between them. In DNA form, the CDR3 reads TGTGCCAGCAGTTCGCGAAGGAATGAGCAGTTCTTC. Its protein product is CASSSRRNEQFF.

This chain connects TRBV28 to TRBJ2-5; D remains unclear. The germline V gene encodes CDR1 MDHEN and CDR2 SYDVKM. The CDR3 contains 12 residues. The V end was cut by 6 bases, the J end by 5 bases, with 10 bases between. The CDR3 DNA reads TGTGCCAGCAGGAGACTTGCTGAGACCCAGTACTTC. It specifies CASRRLAETQYF.

This clonotype occurred many times. The genes are TRBV5-5 and TRBJ1-2; D possibly corresponds to TRBD1 (6 bases). V dropped 1 base and J dropped 3 bases, with 25 bases sitting between them. This CDR3 has 19 amino acids. Germline V gives CDR1 SGHKS, CDR2 YYEKEE (reference sequence). CDR3: CASSLFGGARATTDYGYTF. CDR3 bases: TGTGCCAGCAGCTTGTTTGGGGGGGCCCGGGCGACGACAGACTATGGCTACACCTTC. Variable domain in full (rest from reference TRBV5-5 and TRBJ1-2): DAGVTQSPTHLIKTRGQQVTLRCSPISGHKSVSWYQQVLGQGPQFIFQYYEKEERGRGNFPDRFSARQFPNYSSELNVNALLLGDSALYLCASSLFGGARATTDYGYTFGSGTRLTVV.

The sample holds many counts of this clonotype. The chain recombines TRBV20-1 with TRBJ2-7; D unclear. The germline V gene has CDR1 DFQATT and CDR2 SNEGSKA (reference sequence). The CDR3 extends over 12 amino acids. V shed 0 bases and J shed 6 bases, with 9 bases lying between them. CDR3 DNA sequence: TGCAGTGCTAGAGATAACCTGTTCGAGCAGTACTTC. Translated: CSARDNLFEQYF.

This clonotype was observed at least ten times. This chain's CDR3 is CASSYNGRNYGYTF. For the CDR3, the DNA is TGTGCCAGCAGTTACAACGGACGGAACTATGGCTACACCTTC. This chain links TRBV6-5 with TRBJ1-2; D is uncertain. The germline V gene has CDR1 MNHEY and CDR2 SVGAGI. V dropped 2 bases and J dropped 2 bases, with 9 bases sitting between them. The CDR3 length is 14 residues.

In this sample, this clonotype turned up many times. V gene TRBV5-1 combines with J gene TRBJ1-2, with 7 bases aligning to TRBD1. This CDR3 region has 14 residues. Germline loops: CDR1 SGHRS, CDR2 YFSETQ. V lost 4 bases to trimming and J lost 4 bases; unmatched junction nucleotides: 7. CDR3 coding DNA: TGCGCCAGCAGCCAGGGACAGACTTTCTATGGCTACACCTTC. The encoded protein is CASSQGQTFYGYTF.

The table lists this clonotype with many counts. The chain couples TRBV7-2 to TRBJ1-4; possible D gene TRBD1, 5 bases. The CDR3 is 16 residues long. CDR1 is SGHTA and CDR2 is FQGNSA in the germline V gene. Trimming stripped 2 bases from V and 7 bases from J, with 17 bases between. This CDR3 reads CASSLNQAGTREKLFF. DNA of the CDR3: TGTGCCAGCAGCTTAAATCAGGCAGGGACGCGTGAAAAACTGTTTTTT.

This clonotype showed up many times. For the CDR3, the DNA is TGCAGTGCTAGAGCTAGGGGGAACACCGGGGAGCTGTTTTTT. It specifies CSARARGNTGELFF. V and J are TRBV20-1 and TRBJ2-2; a possible D gene is TRBD1 (5 bases). CDR1 and CDR2 from the germline V gene are DFQATT and SNEGSKA (reference sequence). CDR3 length: 14 amino acids. V lost 1 base and J lost 1, with 7 bases in between.

J is TRBJ2-2 and V is TRBV28, with D possibly being TRBD1 or TRBD2 (5 bases each). The CDR3 loop spans 13 amino acids. Trimming removed 6 bases from V and 5 bases from J, with 10 bases in between. CDR1 and CDR2 (germline): MDHEN, SYDVKM. Here the CDR3 DNA reads TGTGCCAGCAGAACTGAGGGGACCGGGGAGCTGTTTTTT. Residues: CASRTEGTGELFF.

This clonotype was counted at least ten times. This chain links TRBV23-1 with TRBJ2-7; 8 bases agree with TRBD1. TRBV23-1 is annotated as an ORF whose role is uncertain. The length of the CDR3 is 11 residues. The J segment lost 7 bases and the V segment lost 10 bases, leaving 6 bases of the junction unmatched. CDR3 coding DNA: TGCGCCACCTCAGGGGGCTGGGAGCAGTACTTC. Translated: CATSGGWEQYF.